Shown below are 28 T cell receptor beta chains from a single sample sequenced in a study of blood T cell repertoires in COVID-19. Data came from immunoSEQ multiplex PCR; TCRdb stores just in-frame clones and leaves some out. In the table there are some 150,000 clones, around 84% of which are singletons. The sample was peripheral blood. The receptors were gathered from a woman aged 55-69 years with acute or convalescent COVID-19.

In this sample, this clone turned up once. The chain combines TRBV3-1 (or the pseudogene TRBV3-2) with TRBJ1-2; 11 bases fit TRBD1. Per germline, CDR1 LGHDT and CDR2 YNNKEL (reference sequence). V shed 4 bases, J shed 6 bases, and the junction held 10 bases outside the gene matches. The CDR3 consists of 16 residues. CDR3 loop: CASSPWTGGSIDGYTF. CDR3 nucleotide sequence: TGTGCCAGCAGCCCCTGGACAGGGGGCTCTATAGATGGCTACACCTTC.

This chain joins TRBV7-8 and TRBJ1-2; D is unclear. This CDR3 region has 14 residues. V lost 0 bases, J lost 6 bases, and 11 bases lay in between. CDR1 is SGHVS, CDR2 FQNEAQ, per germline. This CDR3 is CASSLARQVDGYTF. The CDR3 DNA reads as TGTGCCAGCAGCTTAGCGCGCCAAGTGGATGGCTACACCTTC.

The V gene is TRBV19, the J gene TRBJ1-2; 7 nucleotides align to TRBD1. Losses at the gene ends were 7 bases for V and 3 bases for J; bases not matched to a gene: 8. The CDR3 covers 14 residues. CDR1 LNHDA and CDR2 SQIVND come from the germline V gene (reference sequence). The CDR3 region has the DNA TGTGCCAGTAACTACCCGGGACAGTACTATGGCTACACCTTC. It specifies CASNYPGQYYGYTF.

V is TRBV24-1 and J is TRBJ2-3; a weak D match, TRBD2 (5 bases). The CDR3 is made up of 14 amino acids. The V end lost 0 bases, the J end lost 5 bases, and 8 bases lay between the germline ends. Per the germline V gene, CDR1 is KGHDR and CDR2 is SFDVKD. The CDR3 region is CATSDLGEIDTQYF. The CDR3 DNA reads TGTGCCACCAGTGATTTGGGGGAGATAGATACGCAGTATTTT.

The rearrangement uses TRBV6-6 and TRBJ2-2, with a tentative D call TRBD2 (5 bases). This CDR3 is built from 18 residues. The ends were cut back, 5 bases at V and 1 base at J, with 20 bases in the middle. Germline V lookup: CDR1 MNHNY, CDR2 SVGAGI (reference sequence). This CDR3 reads CASSPTITRYGNTGELFF. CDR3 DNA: TGTGCCAGCAGTCCCACAATTACTAGATACGGGAACACCGGGGAGCTGTTTTTT.

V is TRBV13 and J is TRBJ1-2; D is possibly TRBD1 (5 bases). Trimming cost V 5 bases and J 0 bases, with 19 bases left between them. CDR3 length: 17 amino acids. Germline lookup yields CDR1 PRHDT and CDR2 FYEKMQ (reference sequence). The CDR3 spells CASSPSVGPLPNYGYTF. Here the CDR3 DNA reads TGTGCCAGCAGCCCGAGTGTGGGGCCGTTACCTAACTATGGCTACACCTTC.

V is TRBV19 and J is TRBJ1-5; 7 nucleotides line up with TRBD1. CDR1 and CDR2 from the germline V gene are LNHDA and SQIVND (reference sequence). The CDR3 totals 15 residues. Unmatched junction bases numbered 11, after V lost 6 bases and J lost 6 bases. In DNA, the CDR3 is TGTGCCAGTAGGACAGGGAATGGGGGAGGTCAGCCCCAGCATTTT. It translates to CASRTGNGGGQPQHF.

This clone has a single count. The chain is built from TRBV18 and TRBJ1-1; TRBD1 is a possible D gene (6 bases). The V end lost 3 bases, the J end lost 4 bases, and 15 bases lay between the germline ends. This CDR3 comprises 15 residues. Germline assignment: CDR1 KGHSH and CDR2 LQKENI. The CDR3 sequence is CASSPSAGGATEAFF. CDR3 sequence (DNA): TGTGCCAGCTCACCTTCCGCGGGGGGCGCCACTGAAGCTTTCTTT.

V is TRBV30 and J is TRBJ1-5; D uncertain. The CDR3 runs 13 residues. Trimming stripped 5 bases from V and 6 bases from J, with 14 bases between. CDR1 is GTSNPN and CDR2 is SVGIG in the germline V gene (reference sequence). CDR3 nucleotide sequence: TGTGCCTGGTCCCGAACAGTGGGTCAGCCCCAGCATTTT. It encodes CAWSRTVGQPQHF.

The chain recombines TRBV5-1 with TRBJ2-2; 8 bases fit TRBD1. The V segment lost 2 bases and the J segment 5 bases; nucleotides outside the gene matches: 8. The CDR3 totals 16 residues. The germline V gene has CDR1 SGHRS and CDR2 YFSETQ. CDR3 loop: CASSFNADRATGELFF. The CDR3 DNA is TGCGCCAGCAGCTTTAACGCGGACAGGGCTACCGGGGAGCTGTTTTTT.

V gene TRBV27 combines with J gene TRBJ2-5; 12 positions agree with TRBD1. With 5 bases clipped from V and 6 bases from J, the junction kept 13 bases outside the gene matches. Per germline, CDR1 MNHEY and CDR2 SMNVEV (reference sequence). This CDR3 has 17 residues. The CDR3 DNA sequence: TGTGCCAGCAGTACCCACGCGGGGACAGGGGGCAAGAAGACCCAGTACTTC. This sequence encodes CASSTHAGTGGKKTQYF.

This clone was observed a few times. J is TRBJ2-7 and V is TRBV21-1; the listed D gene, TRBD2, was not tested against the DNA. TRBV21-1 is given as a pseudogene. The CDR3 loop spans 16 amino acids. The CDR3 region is CATWARGLLSAYEQYF. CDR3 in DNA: TGTGCCACCTGGGCGCGGGGGCTCCTCTCGGCCTACGAGCAGTACTTC.

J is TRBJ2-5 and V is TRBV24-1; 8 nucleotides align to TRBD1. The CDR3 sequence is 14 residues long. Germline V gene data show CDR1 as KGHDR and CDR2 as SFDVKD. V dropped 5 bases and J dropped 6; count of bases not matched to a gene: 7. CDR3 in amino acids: CATSAPGQEKTQYF. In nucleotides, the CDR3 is TGTGCCACCAGTGCCCCGGGACAGGAAAAGACCCAGTACTTC.

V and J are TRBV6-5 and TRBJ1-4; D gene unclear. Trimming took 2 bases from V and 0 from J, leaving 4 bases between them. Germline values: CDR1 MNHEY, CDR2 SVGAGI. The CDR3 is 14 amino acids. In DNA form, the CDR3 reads TGTGCCAGCAGTTACCATGCAACTAATGAAAAACTGTTTTTT. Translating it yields CASSYHATNEKLFF.

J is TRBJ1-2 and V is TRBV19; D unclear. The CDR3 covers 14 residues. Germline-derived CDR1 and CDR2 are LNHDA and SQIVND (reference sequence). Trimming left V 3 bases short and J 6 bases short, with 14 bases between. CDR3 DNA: TGTGCCAGTAGTATCCTTTTCGACAATGATGGCTACACCTTC. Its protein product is CASSILFDNDGYTF. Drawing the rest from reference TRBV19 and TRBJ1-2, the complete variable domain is DGGITQSPKYLFRKEGQNVTLSCEQNLNHDAMYWYRQDPGQGLRLIYYSQIVNDFQKGDIAEGYSVSREKKESFPLTVTSAQKNPTAFYLCASSILFDNDGYTFGSGTRLTVV.

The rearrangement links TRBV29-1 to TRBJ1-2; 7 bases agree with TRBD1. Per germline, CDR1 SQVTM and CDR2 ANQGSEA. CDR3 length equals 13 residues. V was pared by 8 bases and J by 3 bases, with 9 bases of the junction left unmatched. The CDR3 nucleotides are TGCAGCTCCCAAACAGGGGACGACTATGGCTACACCTTC. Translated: CSSQTGDDYGYTF.

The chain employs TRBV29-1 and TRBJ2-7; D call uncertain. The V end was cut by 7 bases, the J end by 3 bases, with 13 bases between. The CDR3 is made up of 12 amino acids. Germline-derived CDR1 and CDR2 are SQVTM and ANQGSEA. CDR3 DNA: TGCAGCGCTGTCGACAACAACTACGAGCAGTACTTC. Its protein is CSAVDNNYEQYF.

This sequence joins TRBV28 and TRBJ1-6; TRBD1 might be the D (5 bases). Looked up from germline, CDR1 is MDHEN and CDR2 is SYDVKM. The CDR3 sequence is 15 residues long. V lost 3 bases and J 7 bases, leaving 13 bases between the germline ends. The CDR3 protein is CASSFLARGNSPLHF. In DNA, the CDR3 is TGTGCCAGCAGTTTTCTAGCCCGGGGGAATTCACCCCTCCACTTT.

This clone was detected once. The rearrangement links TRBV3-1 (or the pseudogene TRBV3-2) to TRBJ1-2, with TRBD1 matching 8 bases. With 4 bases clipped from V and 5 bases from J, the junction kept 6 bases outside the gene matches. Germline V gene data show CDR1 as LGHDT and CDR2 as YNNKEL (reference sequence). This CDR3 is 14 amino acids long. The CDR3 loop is CASSPGQGRYGYTF. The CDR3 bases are TGTGCCAGCAGCCCCGGACAGGGTCGGTATGGCTACACCTTC.

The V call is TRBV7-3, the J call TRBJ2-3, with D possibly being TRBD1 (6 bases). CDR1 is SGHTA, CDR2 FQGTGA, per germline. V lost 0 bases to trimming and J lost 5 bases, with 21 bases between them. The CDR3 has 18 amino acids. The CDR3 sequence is CASSLTLDSGGNRDTQYF. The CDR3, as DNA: TGTGCCAGCAGCTTAACCCTGGACAGCGGCGGAAATCGAGATACGCAGTATTTT.

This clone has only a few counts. In nucleotides, the CDR3 is TGTGCCACCAGTGCGGCCAGGGGTTATAATTCACCCCTCCACTTT. Translated: CATSAARGYNSPLHF. The V gene is TRBV24-1, the J gene TRBJ1-6, with a possible D match to TRBD1 (6 bases). CDR1 is KGHDR, CDR2 SFDVKD, per germline. V was pared by 5 bases and J by 4 bases, with 11 bases between. The CDR3 extends over 15 amino acids.

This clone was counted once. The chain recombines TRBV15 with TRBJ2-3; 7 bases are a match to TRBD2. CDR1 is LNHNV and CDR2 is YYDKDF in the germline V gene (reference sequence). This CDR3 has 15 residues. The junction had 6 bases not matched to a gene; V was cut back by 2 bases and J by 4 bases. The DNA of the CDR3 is TGTGCCACCAGCAGACGTAGCGGGTCTTCAGATACGCAGTATTTT. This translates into CATSRRSGSSDTQYF.

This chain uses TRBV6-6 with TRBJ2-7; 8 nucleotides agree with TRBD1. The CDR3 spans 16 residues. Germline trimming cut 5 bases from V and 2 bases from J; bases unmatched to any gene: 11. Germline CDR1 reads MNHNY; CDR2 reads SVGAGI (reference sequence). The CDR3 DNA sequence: TGTGCCAGCAGTCCCTTCCCGGACAGGGTGACCTACGAGCAGTACTTC. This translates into CASSPFPDRVTYEQYF.

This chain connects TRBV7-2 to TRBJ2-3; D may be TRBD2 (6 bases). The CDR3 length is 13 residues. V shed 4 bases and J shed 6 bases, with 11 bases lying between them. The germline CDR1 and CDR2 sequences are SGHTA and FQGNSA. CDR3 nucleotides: TGTGCCAGCAGCTCCCAAGGAGGGGATACGCAGTATTTT. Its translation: CASSSQGGDTQYF.

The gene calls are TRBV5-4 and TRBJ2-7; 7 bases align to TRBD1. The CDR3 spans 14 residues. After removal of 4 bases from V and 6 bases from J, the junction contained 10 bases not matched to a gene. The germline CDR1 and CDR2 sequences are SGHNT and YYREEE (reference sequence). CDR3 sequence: CASSHTDRVGEQYF. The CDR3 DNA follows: TGTGCCAGCAGCCATACCGACAGGGTTGGCGAGCAGTACTTC.

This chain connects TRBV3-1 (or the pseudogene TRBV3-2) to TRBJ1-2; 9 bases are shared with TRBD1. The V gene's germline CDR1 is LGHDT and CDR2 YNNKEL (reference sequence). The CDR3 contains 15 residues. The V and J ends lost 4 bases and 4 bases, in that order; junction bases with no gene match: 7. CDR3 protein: CASSPTDRGFYGYTF. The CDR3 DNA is TGTGCCAGCAGCCCGACGGACAGGGGATTCTATGGCTACACCTTC.

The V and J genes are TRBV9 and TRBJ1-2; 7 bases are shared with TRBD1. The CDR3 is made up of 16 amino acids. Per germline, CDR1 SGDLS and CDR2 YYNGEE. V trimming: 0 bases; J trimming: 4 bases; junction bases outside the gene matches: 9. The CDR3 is CASSVGVQGPGYGYTF. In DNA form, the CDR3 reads TGTGCCAGCAGCGTAGGGGTACAGGGGCCGGGCTATGGCTACACCTTC.

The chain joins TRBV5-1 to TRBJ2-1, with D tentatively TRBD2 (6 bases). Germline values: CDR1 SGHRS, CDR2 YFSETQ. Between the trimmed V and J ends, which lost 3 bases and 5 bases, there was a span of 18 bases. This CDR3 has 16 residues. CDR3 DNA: TGCGCCAGCAGCTCCACGGGACTTTCTCCCCACAATGAGCAGTTCTTC. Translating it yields CASSSTGLSPHNEQFF.